The clone carrying this T cell receptor (beta chain) has just one count. CDR3 length: 15 residues. The germline V gene has CDR1 SEHNR and CDR2 FQNEAQ (reference sequence). The ends lost 8 bases at V and 4 bases at J; junction bases unmatched: 12. This entry belongs to a study of shared clonotypes between healthy human individuals. The method was immunoSEQ multiplex PCR; TCRdb's version includes in-frame clones alone and lacks a portion of them. The repertoire holds about 2 million clones, with around 95% as singletons. The sequenced sample consisted of naive CD4+ T cells sorted from blood. Subset: CD45RA+ positively selected. The rearrangement links TRBV7-9 to TRBJ2-5, with TRBD2 matching 8 bases. The clonotype comes from a man younger than 35 in good health. CDR3 sequence (DNA): TGTGCCAGCGGACAGATTAGCGGGGCGATAGAGACCCAGTACTTC. This codes for CASGQISGAIETQYF.